These T cell receptor beta chains were read from a single sample in a study of CD8+CD57+ T cells in acquired aplastic anemia. TCRdb analysed the reads with MiXCR anew, one entry per CDR3 protein. The sample lists about 43,000 distinct CDR3 sequences; under 80% were seen once. Sequencing was carried out using sorted CD4+, CD8+, or CD8+CD57+ T cells (not recorded which) from PBMCs. These TCRs come from a human donor with aplastic anemia. Each CDR3 is given with its conserved first and last residue.

CDR3 protein: CASSDWESGELFF
J gene: TRBJ2-2
V gene: TRBV6-1

CDR3 protein: CASSPAGDSPLHF
J gene: TRBJ1-6
V gene: TRBV4-3

CDR3 protein: CASSYSTPAYEQYF
J gene: TRBJ2-7
V gene: TRBV6-6

CDR3 protein: CASGRAGGEQYF
J gene: TRBJ2-7
V gene: TRBV7-9

CDR3 protein: CSVMTGGGYTF
J gene: TRBJ1-2
V gene: TRBV29-1

CDR3 protein: CAISSRTDSNQQFF
J gene: TRBJ2-1
V gene: TRBV10-3

CDR3 protein: CASSLGQGREKLFF
J gene: TRBJ1-4
V gene: TRBV7-9

CDR3 protein: CAISEPRRNTEAFF
J gene: TRBJ1-1
V gene: TRBV12-3/TRBV12-4

CDR3 protein: CASSRDRESEQYF
J gene: TRBJ2-7
V gene: TRBV19

CDR3 protein: CASSHRDRVWEQYF
J gene: TRBJ2-7
V gene: TRBV7-9

CDR3 protein: CASSLVGQGYEQYF
J gene: TRBJ2-7
V gene: TRBV5-1

CDR3 protein: CATSRGGGEGQPQHF
J gene: TRBJ1-5
V gene: TRBV15

CDR3 protein: CASSMRQLYGYTF
J gene: TRBJ1-2
V gene: TRBV19

CDR3 protein: CASSTRGGYNYGYTF
J gene: TRBJ1-2
V gene: TRBV27

CDR3 protein: CASSAEPGLALYNEQFF
J gene: TRBJ2-1
V gene: TRBV9

CDR3 protein: CATRNLTGEDTQYF
J gene: TRBJ2-3
V gene: TRBV2

CDR3 protein: CATSDHGYTF
J gene: TRBJ1-2
V gene: TRBV24-1

CDR3 protein: CASSIGGEQYF
J gene: TRBJ2-7
V gene: TRBV19

CDR3 protein: CASRTGGSDQPQHF
J gene: TRBJ1-5
V gene: TRBV6-1

CDR3 protein: CATTGTGSYEQYF
J gene: TRBJ2-7
V gene: TRBV10-1

CDR3 protein: CASSIRAWGSGGQETQYF
J gene: TRBJ2-5
V gene: TRBV19

CDR3 protein: CASRSQLAGGGELFF
J gene: TRBJ2-2
V gene: TRBV2